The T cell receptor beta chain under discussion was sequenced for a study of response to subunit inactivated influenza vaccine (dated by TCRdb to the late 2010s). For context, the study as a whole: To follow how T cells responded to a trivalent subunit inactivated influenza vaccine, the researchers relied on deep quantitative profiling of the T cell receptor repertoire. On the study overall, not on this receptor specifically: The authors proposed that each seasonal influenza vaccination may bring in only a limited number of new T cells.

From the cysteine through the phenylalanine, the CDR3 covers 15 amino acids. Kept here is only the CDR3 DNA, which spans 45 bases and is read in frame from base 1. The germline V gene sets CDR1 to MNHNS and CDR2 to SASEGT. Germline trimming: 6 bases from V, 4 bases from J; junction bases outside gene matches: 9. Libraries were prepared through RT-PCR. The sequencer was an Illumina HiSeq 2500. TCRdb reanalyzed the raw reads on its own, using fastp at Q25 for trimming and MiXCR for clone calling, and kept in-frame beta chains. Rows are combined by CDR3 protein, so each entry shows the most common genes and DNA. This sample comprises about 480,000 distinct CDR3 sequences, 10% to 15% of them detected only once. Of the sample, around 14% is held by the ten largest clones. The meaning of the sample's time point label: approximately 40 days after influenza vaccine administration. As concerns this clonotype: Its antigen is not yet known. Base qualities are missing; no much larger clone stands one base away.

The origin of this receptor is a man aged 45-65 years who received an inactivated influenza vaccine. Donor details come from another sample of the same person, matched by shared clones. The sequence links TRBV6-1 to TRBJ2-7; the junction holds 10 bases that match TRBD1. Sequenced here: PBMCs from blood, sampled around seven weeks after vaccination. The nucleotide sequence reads TGTGCCAGCAGGACTTCAGGACAGGGGGTTTACGAGCAGTACTTC. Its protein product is CASRTSGQGVYEQYF.